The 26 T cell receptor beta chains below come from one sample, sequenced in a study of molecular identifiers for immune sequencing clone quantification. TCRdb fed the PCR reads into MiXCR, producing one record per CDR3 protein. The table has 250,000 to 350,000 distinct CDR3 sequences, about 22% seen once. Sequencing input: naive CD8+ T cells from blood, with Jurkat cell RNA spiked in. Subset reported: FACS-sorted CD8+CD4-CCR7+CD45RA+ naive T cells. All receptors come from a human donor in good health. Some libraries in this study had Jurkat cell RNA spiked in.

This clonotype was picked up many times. The CDR3 sequence: CSARGDSYTEAFF. The CDR3 DNA reads TGCAGTGCCAGGGGTGACAGTTACACTGAAGCTTTCTTT. The V call is TRBV20-1, the J call TRBJ1-1; D may be TRBD1 (6 bases). The CDR3 sequence is 13 residues long. V was cut by 6 bases and J by 3 bases, with 14 bases left in between. CDR1 and CDR2 (germline): DFQATT, SNEGSKA (reference sequence).

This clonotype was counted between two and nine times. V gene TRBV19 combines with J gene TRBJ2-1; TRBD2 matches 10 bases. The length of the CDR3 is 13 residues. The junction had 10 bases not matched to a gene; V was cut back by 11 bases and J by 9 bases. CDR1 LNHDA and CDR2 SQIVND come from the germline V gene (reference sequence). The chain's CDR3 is CACNPGTSVEQFF. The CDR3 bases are TGTGCCTGTAACCCCGGGACTAGCGTTGAGCAGTTCTTC.

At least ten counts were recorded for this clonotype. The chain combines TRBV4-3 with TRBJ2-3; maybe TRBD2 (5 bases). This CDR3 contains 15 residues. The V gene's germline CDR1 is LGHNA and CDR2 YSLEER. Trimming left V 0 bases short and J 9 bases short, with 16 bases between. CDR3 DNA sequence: TGCGCCAGCAGCCAAGAATTAGGTACAGCGGACACGCAGTATTTT. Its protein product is CASSQELGTADTQYF.

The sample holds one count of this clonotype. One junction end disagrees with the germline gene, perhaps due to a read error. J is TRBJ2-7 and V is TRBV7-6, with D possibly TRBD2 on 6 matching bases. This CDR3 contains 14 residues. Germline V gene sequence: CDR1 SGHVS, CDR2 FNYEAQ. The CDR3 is CTSSLGGDSYEQYF. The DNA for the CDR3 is TGTACCAGCAGCTTAGGAGGGGACTCCTACGAGCAGTACTTC.

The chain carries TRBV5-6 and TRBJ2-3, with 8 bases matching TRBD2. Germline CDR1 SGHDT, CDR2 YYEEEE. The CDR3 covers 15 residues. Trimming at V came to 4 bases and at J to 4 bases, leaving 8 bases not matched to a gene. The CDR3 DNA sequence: TGTGCCAGCAGCGAGACTAGCGTCTTTCCAGATACGCAGTATTTT. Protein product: CASSETSVFPDTQYF.

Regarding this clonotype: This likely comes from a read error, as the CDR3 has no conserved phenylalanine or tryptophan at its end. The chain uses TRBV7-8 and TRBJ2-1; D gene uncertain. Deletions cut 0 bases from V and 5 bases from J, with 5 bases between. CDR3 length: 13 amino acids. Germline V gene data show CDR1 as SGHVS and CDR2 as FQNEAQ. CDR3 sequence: CASSLAPNNEQFL. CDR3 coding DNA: TGTGCCAGCAGCTTAGCCCCCAACAATGAGCAGTTCCTC.

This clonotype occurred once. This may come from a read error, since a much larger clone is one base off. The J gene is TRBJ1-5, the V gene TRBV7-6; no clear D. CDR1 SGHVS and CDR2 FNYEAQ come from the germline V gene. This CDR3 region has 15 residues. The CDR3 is CASGLTAYSNQPQHF. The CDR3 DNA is TGTGCCAGCGGCTTAACAGCTTATAGCAATCAGCCCCAGCATTTT.

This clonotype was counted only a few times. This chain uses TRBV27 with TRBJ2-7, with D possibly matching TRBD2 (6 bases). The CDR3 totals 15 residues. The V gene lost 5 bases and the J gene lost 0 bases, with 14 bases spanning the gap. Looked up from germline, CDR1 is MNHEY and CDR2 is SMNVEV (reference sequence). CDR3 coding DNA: TGTGCCAGCAGTGAGGGACTCCCGAGCTCCTACGAGCAGTACTTC. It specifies CASSEGLPSSYEQYF.

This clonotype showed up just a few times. The CDR3 protein is CASSLALRDNEQFF. The CDR3 DNA is TGTGCCAGCAGTTTAGCGCTAAGGGACAATGAGCAGTTCTTC. The rearrangement uses TRBV12-3 or TRBV12-4 and TRBJ2-1, with D unclear. Trimming took off 0 bases at V and 5 bases at J, with 8 bases between the two ends. This CDR3 spans 14 amino acids.

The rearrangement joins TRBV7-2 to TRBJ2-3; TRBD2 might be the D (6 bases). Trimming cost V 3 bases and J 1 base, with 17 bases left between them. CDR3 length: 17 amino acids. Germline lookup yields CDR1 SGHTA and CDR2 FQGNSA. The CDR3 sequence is CASSLVTGVLGTDTQYF. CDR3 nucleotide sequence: TGTGCCAGCAGCTTGGTTACGGGGGTCCTCGGCACAGATACGCAGTATTTT.

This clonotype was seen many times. CDR3 sequence reads: CASSLGGRNTQYF. The CDR3 nucleotides are TGTGCCAGCAGCTTAGGCGGCCGCAATACGCAGTATTTT. The chain uses TRBV7-2 and TRBJ2-3; D is uncertain. The V gene lost 1 base and the J gene lost 7 bases, with 9 bases spanning the gap. The germline V gene encodes CDR1 SGHTA and CDR2 FQGNSA. CDR3 length equals 13 residues.

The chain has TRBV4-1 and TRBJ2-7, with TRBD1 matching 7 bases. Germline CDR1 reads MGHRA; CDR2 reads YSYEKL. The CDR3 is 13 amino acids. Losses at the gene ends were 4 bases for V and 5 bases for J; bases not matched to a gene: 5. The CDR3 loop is CASSLGTAHEQYF. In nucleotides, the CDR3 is TGCGCCAGCAGCCTTGGGACAGCCCACGAGCAGTACTTC.

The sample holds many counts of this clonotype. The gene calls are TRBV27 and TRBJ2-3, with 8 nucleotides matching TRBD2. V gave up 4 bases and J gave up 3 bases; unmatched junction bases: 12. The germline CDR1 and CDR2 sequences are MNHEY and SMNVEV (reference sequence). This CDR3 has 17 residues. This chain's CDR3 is CASSSSLASGLTDTQYF. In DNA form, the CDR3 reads TGTGCCAGCAGTTCCTCCCTGGCTAGCGGGTTAACAGATACGCAGTATTTT.

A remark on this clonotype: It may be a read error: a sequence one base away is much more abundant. As DNA, the CDR3 is TGCGCCAGCAGCCAAGTAATTCAAATTAGCTATGGCTACACCTTC. It specifies CASSQVIQISYGYTF. The chain couples TRBV4-3 to TRBJ1-2; D gene unclear. Germline CDR1 is LGHNA and CDR2 is YSLEER. CDR3 length: 15 amino acids. V gave up 1 base and J gave up 4 bases, with 13 bases separating them.

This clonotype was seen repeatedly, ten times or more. The CDR3 spells CASGLGPDSEAFF. CDR3 sequence (DNA): TGTGCTAGTGGTTTGGGGCCCGACTCTGAAGCTTTCTTT. The chain combines TRBV12-5 with TRBJ1-1; no firm D call. V lost 1 base to trimming and J lost 6 bases, with 9 bases between them. Germline loops: CDR1 LGHNT, CDR2 FRNRAP. This CDR3 is 13 amino acids long.

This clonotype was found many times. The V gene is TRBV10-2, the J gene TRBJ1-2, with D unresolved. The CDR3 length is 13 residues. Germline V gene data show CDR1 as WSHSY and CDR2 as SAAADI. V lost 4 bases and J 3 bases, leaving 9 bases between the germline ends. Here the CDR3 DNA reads TGCGCCAGCAGTGTTTCAGAGCACTATGGCTACACCTTC. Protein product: CASSVSEHYGYTF.

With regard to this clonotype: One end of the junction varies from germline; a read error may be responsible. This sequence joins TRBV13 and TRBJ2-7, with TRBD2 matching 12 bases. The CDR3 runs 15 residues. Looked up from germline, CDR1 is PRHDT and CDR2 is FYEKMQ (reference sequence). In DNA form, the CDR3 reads TGTGCCAGCAGCTTGTCTAGCGGGGGGGTTTACGGGCAGTACTTC. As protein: CASSLSSGGVYGQYF.

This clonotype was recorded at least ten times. CDR3 residues: CASSYLGLGTDTQYF. The CDR3 DNA sequence: TGTGCCAGCAGTTACTTGGGTCTGGGCACAGATACGCAGTATTTT. V usage is TRBV6-5 and J usage is TRBJ2-3; D is ambiguous. Looked up from germline, CDR1 is MNHEY and CDR2 is SVGAGI. The germline V and J ends were trimmed by 1 base and 1 base, with 9 bases remaining between them. This CDR3 region has 15 residues.

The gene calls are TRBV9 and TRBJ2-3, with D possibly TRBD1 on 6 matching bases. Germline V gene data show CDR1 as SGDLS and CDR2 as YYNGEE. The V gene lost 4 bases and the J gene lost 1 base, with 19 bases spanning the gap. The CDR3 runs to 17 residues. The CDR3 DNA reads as TGTGCCAGCAGCTCGGACAGCCCGATCGATGGCACAGATACGCAGTATTTT. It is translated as CASSSDSPIDGTDTQYF. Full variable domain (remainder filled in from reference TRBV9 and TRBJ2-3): DSGVTQTPKHLITATGQRVTLRCSPRSGDLSVYWYQQSLDQGLQFLIQYYNGEERAKGNILERFSAQQFPDLHSELNLSSLELGDSALYFCASSSDSPIDGTDTQYFGPGTRLTVL.

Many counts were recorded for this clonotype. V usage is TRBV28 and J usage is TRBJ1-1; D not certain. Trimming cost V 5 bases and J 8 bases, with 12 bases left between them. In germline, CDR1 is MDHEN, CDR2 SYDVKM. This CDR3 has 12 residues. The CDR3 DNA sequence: TGTGCCAGCAGTCACTTCCAGCAAGAAGCTTTCTTT. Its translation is CASSHFQQEAFF.

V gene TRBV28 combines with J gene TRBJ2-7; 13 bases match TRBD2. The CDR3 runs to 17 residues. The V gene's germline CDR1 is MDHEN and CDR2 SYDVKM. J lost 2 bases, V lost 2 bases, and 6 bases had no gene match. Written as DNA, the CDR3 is TGTGCCAGCAGTTTAGGGACTAGCGGGATTCGGCCCTACGAGCAGTACTTC. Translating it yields CASSLGTSGIRPYEQYF.

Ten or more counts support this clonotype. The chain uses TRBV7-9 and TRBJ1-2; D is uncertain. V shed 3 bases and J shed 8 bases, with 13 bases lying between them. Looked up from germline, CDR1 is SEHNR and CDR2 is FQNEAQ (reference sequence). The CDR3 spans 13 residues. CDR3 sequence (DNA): TGTGCCAGCAGCTTCGGCGGGTCCTCAGGCTACACCTTC. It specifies CASSFGGSSGYTF.

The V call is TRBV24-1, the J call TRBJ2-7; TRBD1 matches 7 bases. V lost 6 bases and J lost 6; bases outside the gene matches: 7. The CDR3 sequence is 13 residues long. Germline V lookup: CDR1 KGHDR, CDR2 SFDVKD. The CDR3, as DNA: TGTGCCACCAGTAGGACAGGAAGCCCCGAGCAGTACTTC. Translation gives CATSRTGSPEQYF.

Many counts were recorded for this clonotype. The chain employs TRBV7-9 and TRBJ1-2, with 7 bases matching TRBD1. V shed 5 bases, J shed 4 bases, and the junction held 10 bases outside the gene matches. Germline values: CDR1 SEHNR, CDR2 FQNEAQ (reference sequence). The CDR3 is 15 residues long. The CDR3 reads CASSLGPGTAYGYTF. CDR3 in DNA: TGTGCCAGCAGCCTAGGCCCGGGGACAGCCTATGGCTACACCTTC.

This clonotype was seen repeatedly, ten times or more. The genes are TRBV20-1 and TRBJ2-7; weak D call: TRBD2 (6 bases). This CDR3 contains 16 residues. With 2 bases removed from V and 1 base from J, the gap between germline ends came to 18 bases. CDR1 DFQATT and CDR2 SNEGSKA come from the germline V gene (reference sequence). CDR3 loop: CSARSNGGATSYEQYF. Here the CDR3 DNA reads TGCAGTGCTAGAAGTAACGGGGGAGCCACGTCCTACGAGCAGTACTTC.

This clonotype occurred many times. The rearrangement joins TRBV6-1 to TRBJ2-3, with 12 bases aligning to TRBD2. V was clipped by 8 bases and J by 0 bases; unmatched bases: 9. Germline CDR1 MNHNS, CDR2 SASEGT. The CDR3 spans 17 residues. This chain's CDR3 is CASLKGTSGFSTDTQYF. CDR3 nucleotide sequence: TGTGCCAGCTTAAAGGGGACTAGCGGGTTTAGCACAGATACGCAGTATTTT.